This entry lists 13 T cell receptor beta chains sequenced from one sample in a study of T-cell memory formation after mild COVID-19. TCRdb re-analysed the 5' RACE reads in MiXCR, keeping a single row per CDR3 protein. The sample holds 280,000 or so distinct CDR3 sequences, approximately 7.6% seen once. Input material: PBMCs or a T cell subset sorted from them (not recorded which). Receptors were obtained from a man between 18 and 35 years old who had mild COVID-19 (a few samples of this study predate the infection). Cell type and time point are not known.

This clonotype was seen only a few times. The rearrangement joins TRBV15 to TRBJ2-7; 11 nucleotides agree with TRBD2. In germline, CDR1 is LNHNV, CDR2 YYDKDF (reference sequence). Germline trimming cut 0 bases from V and 0 bases from J; bases unmatched to any gene: 7. The CDR3 is 18 amino acids. CDR3 DNA: TGTGCCACCAGCAGAGAGGGTAGCGGGGGGGTGAGCTCCTACGAGCAGTACGTC. Its protein product is CATSREGSGGVSSYEQYV.

This clonotype was detected a few times. The chain uses TRBV5-1 and TRBJ1-5, with D maybe TRBD1 (6 bases). V lost 0 bases, J lost 5 bases, and 12 bases lay in between. Germline loops: CDR1 SGHRS, CDR2 YFSETQ. The length of the CDR3 is 15 residues. CDR3: CASSLVGALDQPQHF. CDR3 in DNA: TGCGCCAGCAGCTTGGTGGGGGCCTTGGATCAGCCCCAGCATTTT.

The table lists this clonotype with a few counts. The chain combines TRBV10-3 with TRBJ1-1; D unresolved. Germline loops: CDR1 ENHRY, CDR2 SYGVKD. This CDR3 is 12 amino acids long. Trimming removed 9 bases at V and 1 base at J, with 9 bases between. In nucleotides, the CDR3 is TGTGCCATAGAGGACGCGAACACTGAAGCTTTCTTT. It specifies CAIEDANTEAFF.

The table lists this clonotype with many counts. The chain couples TRBV7-8 to TRBJ2-2; 11 nucleotides match TRBD2. Germline values: CDR1 SGHVS, CDR2 FQNEAQ. The ends lost 5 bases at V and 5 bases at J; junction bases unmatched: 7. CDR3 length: 16 amino acids. The CDR3 bases are TGTGCCAGCAGCGGTAGCGGGGGGGCCGAAACCGGGGAGCTGTTTTTT. Residues: CASSGSGGAETGELFF.

This clonotype appeared a few times. CDR3 sequence: CASSLLEQPNTEAFF. The CDR3 DNA reads TGCGCCAGCAGCTTGTTAGAACAGCCGAACACTGAAGCTTTCTTT. The gene calls are TRBV5-1 and TRBJ1-1; D call uncertain. CDR3 length: 15 amino acids. Per germline, CDR1 SGHRS and CDR2 YFSETQ. Trimming took off 1 base at V and 1 base at J, with 11 bases between the two ends. Full variable domain (outside the CDR3, taken from reference TRBV5-1 and TRBJ1-1): KAGVTQTPRYLIKTRGQQVTLSCSPISGHRSVSWYQQTPGQGLQFLFEYFSETQRNKGNFPGRFSGRQFSNSRSEMNVSTLELGDSALYLCASSLLEQPNTEAFFGQGTRLTVV.

This clonotype was detected only a few times. The chain carries TRBV12-3 or TRBV12-4 and TRBJ2-2, with 10 positions matching TRBD1. V lost 0 bases and J lost 7; bases outside the gene matches: 11. The CDR3 is 18 amino acids. The CDR3 loop reads CASSLALPGQGLVGELFF. CDR3 DNA: TGTGCCAGCAGTTTAGCCCTTCCGGGACAGGGGTTAGTCGGGGAGCTGTTTTTT.

This sequence joins TRBV3-1 and TRBJ1-2; D ambiguous. The germline gives CDR1 LGHDT, CDR2 YNNKEL (reference sequence). V was cut by 0 bases and J by 4 bases, with 12 bases left in between. This CDR3 region has 15 residues. In nucleotides, the CDR3 is TGTGCCAGCAGCCAAGATCTAAGGTTACCCTATGGCTACACCTTC. Translated: CASSQDLRLPYGYTF.

This sequence joins TRBV12-3 or TRBV12-4 and TRBJ1-1; D call uncertain. V was cut by 0 bases and J by 7 bases, with 3 bases left in between. The CDR3 spans 11 residues. CDR3 region: CASSLADEAFF. The CDR3 bases are TGTGCCAGCAGTTTAGCAGATGAAGCTTTCTTT.

This chain's CDR3 is CASSPRDSLSTEAFF. The CDR3 DNA is TGTGCCAGCTCACCCCGGGACAGCCTTTCCACTGAAGCTTTCTTT. J is TRBJ1-1 and V is TRBV18, with 7 bases aligning to TRBD1. V trimming: 3 bases; J trimming: 4 bases; junction bases outside the gene matches: 8. CDR1 and CDR2 (germline): KGHSH, LQKENI. The CDR3 sequence is 15 residues long.

The chain employs TRBV6-5 and TRBJ1-1; no firm D call. Germline CDR1 reads MNHEY; CDR2 reads SVGAGI. Trimming shortened V by 7 bases and J by 2 bases, and 14 bases separated the two germline ends. The CDR3 spans 14 residues. The CDR3 DNA is TGTGCCAGCAACGGTCCTTCGGGAAACACTGAAGCTTTCTTT. It codes for CASNGPSGNTEAFF.

The V gene is TRBV19, the J gene TRBJ2-7, with a weak D call TRBD2 (6 bases). CDR1 is LNHDA, CDR2 SQIVND, per germline (reference sequence). The CDR3 consists of 15 residues. V lost 4 bases, J lost 1 base, and 14 bases lay in between. DNA of the CDR3: TGTGCCAGTAGTACGGCGGGACTGGGGTCCTACGAGCAGTACTTC. Translating it yields CASSTAGLGSYEQYF.

This chain joins TRBV4-1 and TRBJ2-1; TRBD1 aligns across 10 bases. V shed 6 bases, J shed 6 bases, and the junction held 8 bases outside the gene matches. There are 15 residues in the CDR3. The germline V gene encodes CDR1 MGHRA and CDR2 YSYEKL. CDR3 sequence: CASSERDRGFNEQFF. Here the CDR3 DNA reads TGCGCCAGCAGTGAGAGGGACAGGGGTTTCAATGAGCAGTTCTTC.

Ten or more counts support this clonotype. The chain links TRBV7-3 to TRBJ2-3; D is undetermined. Trimming shortened V by 5 bases and J by 2 bases, and 11 bases separated the two germline ends. CDR1 is SGHTA and CDR2 is FQGTGA in the germline V gene. The CDR3 spans 14 residues. In DNA, the CDR3 is TGTGCCAGCAGCCCCGGACCAGCCACAGATACGCAGTATTTT. This translates into CASSPGPATDTQYF.